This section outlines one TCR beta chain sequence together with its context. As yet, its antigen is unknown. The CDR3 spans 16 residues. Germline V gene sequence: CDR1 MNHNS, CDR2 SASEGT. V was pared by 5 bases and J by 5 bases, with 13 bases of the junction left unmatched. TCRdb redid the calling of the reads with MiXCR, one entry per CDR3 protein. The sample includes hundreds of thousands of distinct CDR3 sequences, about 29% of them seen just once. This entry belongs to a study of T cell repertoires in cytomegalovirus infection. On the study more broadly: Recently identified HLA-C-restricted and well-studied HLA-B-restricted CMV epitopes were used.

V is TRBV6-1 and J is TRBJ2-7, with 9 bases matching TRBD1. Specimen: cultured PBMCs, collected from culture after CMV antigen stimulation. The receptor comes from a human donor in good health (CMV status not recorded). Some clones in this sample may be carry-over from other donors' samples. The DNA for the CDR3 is TGTGCCAGCAGTCAAACCCCGGGGACAGGGCGCGACGAGCAGTACTTC. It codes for CASSQTPGTGRDEQYF.